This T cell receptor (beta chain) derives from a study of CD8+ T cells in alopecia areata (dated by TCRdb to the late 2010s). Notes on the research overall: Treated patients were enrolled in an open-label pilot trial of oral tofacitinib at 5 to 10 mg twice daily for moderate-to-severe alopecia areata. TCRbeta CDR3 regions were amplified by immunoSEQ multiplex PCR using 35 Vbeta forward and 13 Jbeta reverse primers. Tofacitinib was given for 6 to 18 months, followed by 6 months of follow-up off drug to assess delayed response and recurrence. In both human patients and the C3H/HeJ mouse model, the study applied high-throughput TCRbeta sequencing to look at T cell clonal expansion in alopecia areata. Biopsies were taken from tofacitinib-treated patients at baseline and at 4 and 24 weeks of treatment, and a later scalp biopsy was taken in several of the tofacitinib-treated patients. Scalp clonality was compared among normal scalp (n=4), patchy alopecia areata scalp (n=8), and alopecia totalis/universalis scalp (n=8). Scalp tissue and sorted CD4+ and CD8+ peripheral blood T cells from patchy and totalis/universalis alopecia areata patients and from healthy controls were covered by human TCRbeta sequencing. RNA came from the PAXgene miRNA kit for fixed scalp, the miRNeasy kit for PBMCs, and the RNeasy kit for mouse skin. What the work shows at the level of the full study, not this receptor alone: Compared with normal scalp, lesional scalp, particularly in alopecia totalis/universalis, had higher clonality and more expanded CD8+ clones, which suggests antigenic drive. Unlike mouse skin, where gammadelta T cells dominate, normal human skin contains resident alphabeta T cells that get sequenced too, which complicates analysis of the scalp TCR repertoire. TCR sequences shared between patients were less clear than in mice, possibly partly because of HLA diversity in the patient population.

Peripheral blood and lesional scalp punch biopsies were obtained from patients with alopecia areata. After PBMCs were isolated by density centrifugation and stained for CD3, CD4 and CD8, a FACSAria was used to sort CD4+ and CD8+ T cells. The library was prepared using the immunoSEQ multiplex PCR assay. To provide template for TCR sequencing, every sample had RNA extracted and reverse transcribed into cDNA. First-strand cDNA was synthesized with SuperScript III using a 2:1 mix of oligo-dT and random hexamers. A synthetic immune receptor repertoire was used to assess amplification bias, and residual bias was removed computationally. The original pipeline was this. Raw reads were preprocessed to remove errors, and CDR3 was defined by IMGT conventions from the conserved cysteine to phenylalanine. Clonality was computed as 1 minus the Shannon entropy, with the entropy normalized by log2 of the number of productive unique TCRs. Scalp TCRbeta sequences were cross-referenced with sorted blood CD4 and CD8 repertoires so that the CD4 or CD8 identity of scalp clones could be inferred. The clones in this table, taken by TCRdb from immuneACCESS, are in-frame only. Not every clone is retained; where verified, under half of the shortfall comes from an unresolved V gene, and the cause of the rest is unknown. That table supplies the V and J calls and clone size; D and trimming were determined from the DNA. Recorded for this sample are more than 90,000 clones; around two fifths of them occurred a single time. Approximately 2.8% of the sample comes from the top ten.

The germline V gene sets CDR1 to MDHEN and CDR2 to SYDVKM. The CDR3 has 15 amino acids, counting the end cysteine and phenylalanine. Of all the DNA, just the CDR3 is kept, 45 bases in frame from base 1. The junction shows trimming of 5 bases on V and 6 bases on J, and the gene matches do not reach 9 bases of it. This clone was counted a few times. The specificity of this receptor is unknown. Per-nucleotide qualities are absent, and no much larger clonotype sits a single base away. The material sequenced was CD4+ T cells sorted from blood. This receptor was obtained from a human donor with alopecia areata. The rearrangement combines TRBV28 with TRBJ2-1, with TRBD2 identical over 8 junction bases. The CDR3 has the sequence CASSPPGLAPNEQFF. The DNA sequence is TGTGCCAGCAGTCCTCCAGGACTAGCTCCCAATGAGCAGTTCTTC.